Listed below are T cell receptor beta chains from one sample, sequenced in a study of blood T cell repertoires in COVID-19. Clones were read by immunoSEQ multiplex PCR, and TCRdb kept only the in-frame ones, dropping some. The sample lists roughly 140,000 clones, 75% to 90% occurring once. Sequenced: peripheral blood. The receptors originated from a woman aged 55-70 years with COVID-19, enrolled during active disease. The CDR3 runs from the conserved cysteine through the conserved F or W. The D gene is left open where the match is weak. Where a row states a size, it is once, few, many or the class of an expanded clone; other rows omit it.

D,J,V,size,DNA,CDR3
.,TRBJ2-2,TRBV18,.,TGTGCCAGCTCACCACGAAGTGCGGAAGCCACCGGGGAGCTGTTTTTT,CASSPRSAEATGELFF
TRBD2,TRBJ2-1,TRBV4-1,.,TGCGCCAGCAGTTTGACTAGCGGGGGTATCGAGTCTCACAATGAGCAGTTCTTC,CASSLTSGGIESHNEQFF
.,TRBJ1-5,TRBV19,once,TGTGCCAGTTCCCTCTTCCCAGCCGGGGAGAATCAGCCCCAGCATTTT,CASSLFPAGENQPQHF
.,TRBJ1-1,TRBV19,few,TGTGCCAGTAGTATACCCCACGACAGTTTCGCCGCCGAAGCTTTCTTT,CASSIPHDSFAAEAFF
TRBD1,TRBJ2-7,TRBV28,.,TGTGCCAGCAGTCCTGGGACAGGTCTCTACGAGCAGTACTTC,CASSPGTGLYEQYF
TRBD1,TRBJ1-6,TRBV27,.,TGTGCCAGCAGTTCCCGGGACAGGGGGCCAAGTAATTCACCCCTCCACTTT,CASSSRDRGPSNSPLHF
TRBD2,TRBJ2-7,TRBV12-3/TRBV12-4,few,TGTGCCAGCAGTTTTTTGACTAGCAACGAGCAGTACTTC,CASSFLTSNEQYF
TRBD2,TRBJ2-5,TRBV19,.,TGTGCCAGTAGCGGGTCTAGCGGGGGAGGAGAGACCCAGTACTTC,CASSGSSGGGETQYF
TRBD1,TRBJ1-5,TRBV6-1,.,TGTGCCAGCAGTGAGACAGGGGTTCCTCAGCCCCAGCATTTT,CASSETGVPQPQHF
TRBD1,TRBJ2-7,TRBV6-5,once,TGTGCCAGCAGTTACTCGGACAGGGTCCACTACGAGCAGTACTTC,CASSYSDRVHYEQYF
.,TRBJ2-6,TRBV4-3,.,TGCGCCAGCAGCCTTCTAACTTCGATGTCTGGGGCCAACGTCCTGACTTTC,CASSLLTSMSGANVLTF
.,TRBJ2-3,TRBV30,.,TGTGCCTGGAGCTCGGGAGCGTGGGGTTCGGATACGCAGTATTTT,CAWSSGAWGSDTQYF
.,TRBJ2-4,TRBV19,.,TGTGCCAGTAACGCGGGGCTAGCCAAAAACATTCAGTACTTC,CASNAGLAKNIQYF
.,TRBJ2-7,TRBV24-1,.,TGTGCCACCAGTGATTTCAGGGGTAAGGAGCAGTACTTC,CATSDFRGKEQYF
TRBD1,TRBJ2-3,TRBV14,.,TGTGCCAGCAGCCAAGATCGGGGACAGGGCACTGTGGATACGCAGTATTTT,CASSQDRGQGTVDTQYF
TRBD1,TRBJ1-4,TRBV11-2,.,TGTGCCAGCAGCTTCACAACCCAGGGGGCGCGTGAAAAACTGTTTTTT,CASSFTTQGAREKLFF
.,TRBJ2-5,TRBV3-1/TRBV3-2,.,TGTGCCAGCAGGCGCCGAACCGGCCAAGAGACCCAGTACTTC,CASRRRTGQETQYF
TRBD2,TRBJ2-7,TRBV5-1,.,TGCGCCAGCAGCCAGAGCGGGGGGGCCGGTTACGAGCAGTACTTC,CASSQSGGAGYEQYF
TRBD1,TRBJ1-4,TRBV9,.,TGTGCCAGCAGCGTAGGCACAGGGGGGGAAAAACTGTTTTTT,CASSVGTGGEKLFF
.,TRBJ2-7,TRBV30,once,TGTGCCTGGAGTGTTGGAGGGCTGGGGCCCTACGAGCAGTACTTC,CAWSVGGLGPYEQYF
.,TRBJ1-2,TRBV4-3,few,TGCGCCAGCAGCCAAGACCTGCAGGATGGCTACACCTTC,CASSQDLQDGYTF
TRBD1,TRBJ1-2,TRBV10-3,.,TGTGCCATCAGTGAGGACAGGGGTTATGGCTACACCTTC,CAISEDRGYGYTF
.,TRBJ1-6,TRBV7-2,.,TGTGCCAGCAGCTTAGCGTACACAGGTTATTCACCCCTCCACTTT,CASSLAYTGYSPLHF
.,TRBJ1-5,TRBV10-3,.,TGTGCCATCAGTGCTCAGAGGTTTGCTAGCAATCAGCCCCAGCATTTT,CAISAQRFASNQPQHF
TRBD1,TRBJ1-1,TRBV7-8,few,TGTGCCAGCAGCCTCGGACAGGGGAACACTGAAGCTTTCTTT,CASSLGQGNTEAFF
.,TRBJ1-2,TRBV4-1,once,TGCGCCAGCAGCCAAGAGGCTCTAGGAGTTAACTATGGCTACACCTTC,CASSQEALGVNYGYTF
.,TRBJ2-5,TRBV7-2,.,TGTGCCAGCAGTCAACAAGAGACCCAGTACTTC,CASSQQETQYF
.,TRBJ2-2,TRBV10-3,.,TGTGCCATCAGTGGCAATGGACAAGCCGGGGAGCTGTTTTTT,CAISGNGQAGELFF
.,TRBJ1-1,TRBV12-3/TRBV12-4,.,TGTGCCAACTCACTCATGGAGGACACTGAAGCTTTCTTT,CANSLMEDTEAFF
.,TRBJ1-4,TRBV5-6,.,TGTGCCAGCAGCCTGAGGTTCGCAGCTGAAAAACTGTTTTTT,CASSLRFAAEKLFF
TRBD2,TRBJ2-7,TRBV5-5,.,TGTGCCAGCAGCTACGTCTGGACTAGCGTCTACGAGCAGTACTTC,CASSYVWTSVYEQYF
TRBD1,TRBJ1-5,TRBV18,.,TGTGCCAGCTCACCTGGACAGGAAAGTCAGCCCCAGCATTTT,CASSPGQESQPQHF
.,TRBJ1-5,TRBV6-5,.,TGTGCCAGCACCGACACAGGTAGCAATCAGCCCCAGCATTTT,CASTDTGSNQPQHF
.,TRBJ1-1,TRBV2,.,TGTGCCGACAGAACAGGGTCCACTGAAGCTTTCTTT,CADRTGSTEAFF
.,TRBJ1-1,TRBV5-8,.,TGTGCCAGCAGCTCAGTTCTACGGGACACTGAAGCTTTCTTT,CASSSVLRDTEAFF
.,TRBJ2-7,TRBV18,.,TGTGCCAGCTCAACAACTGAAACTACGAAGCCCTACGAGCAGTACTTC,CASSTTETTKPYEQYF
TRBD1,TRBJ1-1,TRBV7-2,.,TGTGCCAGCAGCCTTAGAGGTCCAGGGGGCAACACTGAAGCTTTCTTT,CASSLRGPGGNTEAFF
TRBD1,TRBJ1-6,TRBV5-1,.,TGCGCCAGCAGTAACTCCGGGACAGGAAATTCACCCCTCCACTTT,CASSNSGTGNSPLHF
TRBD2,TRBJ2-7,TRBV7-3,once,TGTGCCAGCAGCCCCCTAGCGGGGGAAGAGCAGTACTTC,CASSPLAGEEQYF
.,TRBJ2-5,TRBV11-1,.,TGTGCCAGCAGCCCATATGGAGGGTACCAAGAGACCCAGTACTTC,CASSPYGGYQETQYF
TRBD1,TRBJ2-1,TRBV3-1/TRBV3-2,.,TGTGCCAGCAGCCATGTACAGGGGGCTGGTAATGAGCAGTTCTTC,CASSHVQGAGNEQFF
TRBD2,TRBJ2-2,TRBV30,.,TGTGCCTGGAGAGACCTAGCGGGGGAGATCACCGGGGAGCTGTTTTTT,CAWRDLAGEITGELFF
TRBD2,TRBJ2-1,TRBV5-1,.,TGCGCCAGCAGCTTGAGTGGGACTAGAAACTACAATGAGCAGTTCTTC,CASSLSGTRNYNEQFF
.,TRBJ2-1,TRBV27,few,TGTGCCAGCAGTCCAGAGGTGGCGGAGGACAATGAGCAGTTCTTC,CASSPEVAEDNEQFF
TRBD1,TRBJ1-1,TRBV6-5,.,TGTGCCAGCAGACGACAGGGCTCAGCCAATGAAGCTTTCTTT,CASRRQGSANEAFF